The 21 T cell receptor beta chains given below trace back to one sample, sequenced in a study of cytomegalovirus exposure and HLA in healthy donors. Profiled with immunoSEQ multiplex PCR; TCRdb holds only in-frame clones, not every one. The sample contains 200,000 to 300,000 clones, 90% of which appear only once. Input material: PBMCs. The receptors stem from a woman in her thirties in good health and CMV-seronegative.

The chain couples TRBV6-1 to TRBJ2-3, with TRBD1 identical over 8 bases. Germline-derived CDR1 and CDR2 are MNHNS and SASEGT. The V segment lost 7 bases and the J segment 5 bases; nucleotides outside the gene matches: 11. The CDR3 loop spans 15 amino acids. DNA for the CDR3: TGTGCCAGCACCGGAGGGGCAGGGGGCGGAGATACGCAGTATTTT. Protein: CASTGGAGGGDTQYF.

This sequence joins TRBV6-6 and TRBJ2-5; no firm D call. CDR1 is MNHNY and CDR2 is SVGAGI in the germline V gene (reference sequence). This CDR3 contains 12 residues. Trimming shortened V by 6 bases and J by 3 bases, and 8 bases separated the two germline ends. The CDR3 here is CASRTTEETQYF. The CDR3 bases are TGTGCCAGCAGGACGACGGAAGAGACCCAGTACTTC.

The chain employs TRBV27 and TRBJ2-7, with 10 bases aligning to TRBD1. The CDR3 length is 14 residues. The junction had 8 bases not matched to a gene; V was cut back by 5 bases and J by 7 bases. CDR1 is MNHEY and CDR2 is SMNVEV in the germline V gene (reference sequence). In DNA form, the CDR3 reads TGTGCCAGCAGTCCTCCGACAGGGGGCAAAGAGCAGTACTTC. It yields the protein CASSPPTGGKEQYF.

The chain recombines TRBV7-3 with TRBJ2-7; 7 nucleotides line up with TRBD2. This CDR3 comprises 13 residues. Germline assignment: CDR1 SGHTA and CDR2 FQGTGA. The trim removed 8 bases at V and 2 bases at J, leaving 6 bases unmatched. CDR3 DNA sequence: TGTGCCAGCCCTTGGACTAGAACCTACGAGCAGTACTTC. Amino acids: CASPWTRTYEQYF. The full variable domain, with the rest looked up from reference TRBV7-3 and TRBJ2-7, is GAGVSQTPSNKVTEKGKYVELRCDPISGHTALYWYRQSLGQGPEFLIYFQGTGAADDSGLPNDRFFAVRPEGSVSTLKIQRTERGDSAVYLCASPWTRTYEQYFGPGTRLTVT.

The CDR3 bases are TGCGCCAGCACCCCCGGACTAGCAGGAAACTACGAGCAGTACTTC. As protein: CASTPGLAGNYEQYF. The V gene is TRBV4-3, the J gene TRBJ2-7; 8 bases fit TRBD2. V was clipped by 7 bases and J by 3 bases; unmatched bases: 11. The CDR3 is 15 residues long. Germline V gene data show CDR1 as LGHNA and CDR2 as YSLEER.

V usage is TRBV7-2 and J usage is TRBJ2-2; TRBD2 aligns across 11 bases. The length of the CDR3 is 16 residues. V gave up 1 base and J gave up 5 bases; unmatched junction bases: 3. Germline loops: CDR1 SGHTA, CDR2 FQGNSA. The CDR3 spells CASSLGASGRTGELFF. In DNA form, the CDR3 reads TGTGCCAGCAGCTTAGGGGCTAGCGGGAGGACCGGGGAGCTGTTTTTT.

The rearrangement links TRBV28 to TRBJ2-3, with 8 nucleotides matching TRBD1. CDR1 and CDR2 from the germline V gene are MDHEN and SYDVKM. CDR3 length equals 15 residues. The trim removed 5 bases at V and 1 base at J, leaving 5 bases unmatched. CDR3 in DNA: TGTGCCAGCAGTCCAGGGGGCGAGGGCACAGATACGCAGTATTTT. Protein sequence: CASSPGGEGTDTQYF.

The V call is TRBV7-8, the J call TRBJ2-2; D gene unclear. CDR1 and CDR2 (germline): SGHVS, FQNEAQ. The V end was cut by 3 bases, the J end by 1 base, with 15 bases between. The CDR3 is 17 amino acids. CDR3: CASSFDILIKNTGELFF. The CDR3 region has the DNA TGTGCCAGCAGCTTTGATATTCTGATCAAGAACACCGGGGAGCTGTTTTTT.

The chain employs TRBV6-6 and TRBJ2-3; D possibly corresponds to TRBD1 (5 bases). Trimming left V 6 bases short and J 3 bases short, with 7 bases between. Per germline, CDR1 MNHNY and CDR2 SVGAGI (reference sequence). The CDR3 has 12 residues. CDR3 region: CASRPGTDTQYF. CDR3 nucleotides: TGTGCCAGCAGACCAGGGACAGATACGCAGTATTTT.

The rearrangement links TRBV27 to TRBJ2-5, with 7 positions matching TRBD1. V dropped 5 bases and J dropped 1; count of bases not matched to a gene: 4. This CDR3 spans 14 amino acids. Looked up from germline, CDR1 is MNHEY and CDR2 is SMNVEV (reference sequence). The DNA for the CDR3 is TGTGCCAGCAGTGTCCGGGACAGCCAAGAGACCCAGTACTTC. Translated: CASSVRDSQETQYF.

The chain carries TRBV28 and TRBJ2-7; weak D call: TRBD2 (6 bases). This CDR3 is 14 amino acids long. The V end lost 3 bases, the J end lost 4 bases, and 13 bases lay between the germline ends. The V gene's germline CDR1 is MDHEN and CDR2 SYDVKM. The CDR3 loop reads CASSFQREIYEQYF. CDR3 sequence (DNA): TGTGCCAGCAGTTTTCAACGGGAGATATACGAGCAGTACTTC.

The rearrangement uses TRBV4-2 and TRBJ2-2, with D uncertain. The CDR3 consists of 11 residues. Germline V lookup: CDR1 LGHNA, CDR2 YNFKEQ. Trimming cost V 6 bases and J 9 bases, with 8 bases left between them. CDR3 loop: CASSPGRELFF. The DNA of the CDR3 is TGTGCCAGCAGTCCCGGCCGGGAGCTGTTTTTT.

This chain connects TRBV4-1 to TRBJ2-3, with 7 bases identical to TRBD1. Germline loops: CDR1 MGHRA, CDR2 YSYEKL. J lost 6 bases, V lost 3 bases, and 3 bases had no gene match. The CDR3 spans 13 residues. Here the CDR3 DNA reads TGCGCCAGCAGCCAGAGACAGGGTGATACGCAGTATTTT. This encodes CASSQRQGDTQYF.

CDR3: CASSPGQGANTIYF. The CDR3 nucleotides are TGTGCCAGCAGTCCGGGACAGGGAGCCAACACCATATATTTT. This chain joins TRBV2 and TRBJ1-3; 9 bases map to TRBD1. After removal of 5 bases from V and 7 bases from J, the junction contained 6 bases not matched to a gene. The CDR3 contains 14 residues. Looked up from germline, CDR1 is SNHLY and CDR2 is FYNNEI.

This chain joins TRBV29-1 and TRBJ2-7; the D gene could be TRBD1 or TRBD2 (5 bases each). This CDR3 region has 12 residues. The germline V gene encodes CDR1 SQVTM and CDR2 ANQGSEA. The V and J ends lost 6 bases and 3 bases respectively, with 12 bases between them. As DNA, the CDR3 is TGCAGCGTCCCCGGGGCTAACTACGAGCAGTACTTC. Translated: CSVPGANYEQYF.

CDR3 nucleotide sequence: TGCGCCAGCAGCCAAGAGGACAGCGGGAGCTACGAGCAGTACTTC. The encoded protein is CASSQEDSGSYEQYF. The V and J genes are TRBV4-3 and TRBJ2-7; TRBD2 matches at 8 bases. CDR1 and CDR2 (germline): LGHNA, YSLEER. V dropped 0 bases and J dropped 3; count of bases not matched to a gene: 4. The CDR3 loop spans 15 amino acids.

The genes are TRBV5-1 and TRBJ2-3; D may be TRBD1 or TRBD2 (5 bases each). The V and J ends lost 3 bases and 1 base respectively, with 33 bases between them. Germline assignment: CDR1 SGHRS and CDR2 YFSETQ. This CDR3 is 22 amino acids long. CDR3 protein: CASSWDRDERGRTFRGTDTQYF. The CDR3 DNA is TGCGCCAGCAGCTGGGACCGGGACGAACGTGGCCGGACATTCAGAGGCACAGATACGCAGTATTTT.

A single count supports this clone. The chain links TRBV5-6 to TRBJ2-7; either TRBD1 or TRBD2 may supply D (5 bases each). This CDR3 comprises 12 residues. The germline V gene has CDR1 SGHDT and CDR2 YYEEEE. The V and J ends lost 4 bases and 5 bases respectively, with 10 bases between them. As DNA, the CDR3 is TGTGCCAGCAGCATGGGGCGGGACGAGCAGTACTTC. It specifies CASSMGRDEQYF.

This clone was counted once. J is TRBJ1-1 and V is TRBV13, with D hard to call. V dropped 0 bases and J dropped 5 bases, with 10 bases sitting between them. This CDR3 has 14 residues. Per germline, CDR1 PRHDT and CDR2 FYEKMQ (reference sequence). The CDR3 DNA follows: TGTGCCAGCAGCTTAGGCAGGAGGAGGACTGAAGCTTTCTTT. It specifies CASSLGRRRTEAFF. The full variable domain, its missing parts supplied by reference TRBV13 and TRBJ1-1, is AAGVIQSPRHLIKEKRETATLKCYPIPRHDTVYWYQQGPGQDPQFLISFYEKMQSDKGSIPDRFSAQQFSDYHSELNMSSLELGDSALYFCASSLGRRRTEAFFGQGTRLTVV.

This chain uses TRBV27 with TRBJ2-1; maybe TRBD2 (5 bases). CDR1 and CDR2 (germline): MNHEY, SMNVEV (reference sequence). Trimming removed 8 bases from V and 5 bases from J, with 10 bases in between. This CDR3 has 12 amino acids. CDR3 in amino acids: CASFGGDNEQFF. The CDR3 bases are TGTGCCAGCTTCGGAGGCGACAATGAGCAGTTCTTC.

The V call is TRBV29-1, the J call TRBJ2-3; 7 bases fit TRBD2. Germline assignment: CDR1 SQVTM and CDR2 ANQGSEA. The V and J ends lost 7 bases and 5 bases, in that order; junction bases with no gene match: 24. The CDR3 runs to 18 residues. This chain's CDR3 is CSAPPEPNIQRDGDTQYF. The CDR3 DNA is TGCAGCGCTCCCCCAGAACCTAACATTCAGCGGGACGGAGATACGCAGTATTTT.